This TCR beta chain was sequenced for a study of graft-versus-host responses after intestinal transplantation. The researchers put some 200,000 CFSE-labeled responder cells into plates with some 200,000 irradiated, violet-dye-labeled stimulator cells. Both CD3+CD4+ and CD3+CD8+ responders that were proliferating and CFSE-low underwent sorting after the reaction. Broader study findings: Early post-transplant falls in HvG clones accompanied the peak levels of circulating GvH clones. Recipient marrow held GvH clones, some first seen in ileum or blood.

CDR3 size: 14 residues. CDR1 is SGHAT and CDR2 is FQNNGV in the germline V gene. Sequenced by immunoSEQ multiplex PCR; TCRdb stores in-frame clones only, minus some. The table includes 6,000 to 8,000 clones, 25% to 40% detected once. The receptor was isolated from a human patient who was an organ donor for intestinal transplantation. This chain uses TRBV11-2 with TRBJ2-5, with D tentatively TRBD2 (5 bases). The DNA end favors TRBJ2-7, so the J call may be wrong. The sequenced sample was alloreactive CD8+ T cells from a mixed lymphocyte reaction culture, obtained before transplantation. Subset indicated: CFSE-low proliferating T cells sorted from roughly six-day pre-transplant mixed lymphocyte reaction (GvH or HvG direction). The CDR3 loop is CASSLGTGTYEQYF. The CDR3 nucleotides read TGTGCCAGCAGCTTAGGGACTGGAACCTACGAGCAGTACTTC.